This TCR beta chain comes out of a study of shared clonotypes between healthy human individuals. This CDR3 has 16 residues. Trimming removed 6 bases at V and 6 bases at J, with 23 bases between. Per germline, CDR1 MDHEN and CDR2 SYDVKM. Whole-study findings and limits: There were few donors, and this limited the genetic and exposure-history diversity represented. A handful of donors shared about 5% of their naive CD4 clonotypes.

With respect to this clone: What it binds is not known.

Naive CD8 isolation took CD45RO-negative cells positively selected for CCR7 and excluded terminally differentiated effector memory CD45RA+ cells. Once extracted for a subset, genomic DNA was divided evenly among several immunoSEQ plates. The repertoire was sequenced with immunoSEQ multiplex PCR; TCRdb's copy has only in-frame clones and lacks some. Among some 2,100,000 clones, 93% were seen once, and the ten largest hold around 1.7%. The chain carries TRBV28 and TRBJ2-5; TRBD1 might be the D (6 bases). This receptor was taken from a man aged 18 to 29 in good health. Some clones in this sample may be carry-over from other donors' samples. What was sequenced was naive CD8+ T cells from PBMCs. CDR3 DNA: TGTGCCAGCAGACCCGCTTCACAGGGCGCCCAGCAGACCCAGTACTTC. This gives the protein CASRPASQGAQQTQYF. Supplemented by reference TRBV28 and TRBJ2-5, the full variable domain reads DVKVTQSSRYLVKRTGEKVFLECVQDMDHENMFWYRQDPGLGLRLIYFSYDVKMKEKGDIPEGYSVSREKKERFSLILESASTNQTSMYLCASRPASQGAQQTQYFGPGTRLLVL.